Each of the 5 T cell receptor beta chains below was sequenced from the same sample in a study of cytomegalovirus exposure and HLA in healthy donors. The PCR contained 60 Vbeta and 13 Jbeta primers. Sequencing was performed with immunoSEQ multiplex PCR; in TCRdb, only in-frame clones are kept and a portion is missing. The sample shows approximately 150,000 clones, approximately 80% of them seen only once. The specimen sequenced was PBMCs. These receptors were collected from a female donor in good health and CMV-seronegative.

The rearrangement joins TRBV27 to TRBJ2-7; possibly TRBD1 for D (6 bases). The V gene lost 5 bases and the J gene lost 4 bases, with 12 bases spanning the gap. Germline V gene lookup returns CDR1 MNHEY and CDR2 SMNVEV (reference sequence). The CDR3 loop spans 13 amino acids. CDR3 region: CASSQGKAYEQYF. In DNA, the CDR3 is TGTGCCAGCAGTCAGGGGAAGGCATACGAGCAGTACTTC.

The chain links TRBV6-1 to TRBJ2-1; D unclear. The CDR3 is 15 amino acids. V dropped 1 base and J dropped 0 bases, with 7 bases sitting between them. Germline V gene data show CDR1 as MNHNS and CDR2 as SASEGT. CDR3 sequence: CASSEVFSSYNEQFF. In DNA, the CDR3 is TGTGCCAGCAGTGAAGTGTTTAGCTCCTACAATGAGCAGTTCTTC.

The chain recombines TRBV7-9 with TRBJ2-7; possible D gene TRBD1, 5 bases. In germline, CDR1 is SEHNR, CDR2 FQNEAQ (reference sequence). This CDR3 contains 14 residues. V was shortened by 1 base and J by 3 bases, with 10 bases between the two germline ends. CDR3 region: CASSLGPQGYEQYF. DNA of the CDR3: TGTGCCAGCAGCTTAGGTCCCCAGGGCTACGAGCAGTACTTC.

J is TRBJ2-5 and V is TRBV19; 9 bases agree with TRBD2. Germline-derived CDR1 and CDR2 are LNHDA and SQIVND (reference sequence). The length of the CDR3 is 13 residues. The trim removed 4 bases at V and 10 bases at J, leaving 7 bases unmatched. The CDR3 DNA follows: TGTGCCAGTAGTACGGCTAGCGGGATTAGCCAGTACTTC. Translated: CASSTASGISQYF.

This chain joins TRBV15 and TRBJ2-5, with a weak D call TRBD2 (5 bases). This CDR3 region has 14 residues. Germline CDR1 is LNHNV and CDR2 is YYDKDF (reference sequence). The V end lost 5 bases, the J end lost 3 bases, and 13 bases lay between the germline ends. The chain's CDR3 is CATSGPRREETQYF. Written as DNA, the CDR3 is TGTGCCACCAGCGGACCAAGGCGGGAAGAGACCCAGTACTTC.